This TCR beta chain was obtained from a study of type 1 regulatory T cells. TCRdb processed the reads anew with MiXCR; each CDR3 protein has one entry. The table shows about 100,000 distinct CDR3 sequences, with roughly 31% occurring only once. This CDR3 is 13 amino acids long. Germline CDR1 MNHEY, CDR2 SVGEGT. Trimming cost V 7 bases and J 7 bases; bases outside gene matches: 6. The sequencing sample was made of CD4+ T cells, either the whole sample or a sorted fraction (not recorded which). The chain uses TRBV6-2 or TRBV6-3 and TRBJ1-5, with 8 bases that match TRBD1. This sequence originates from a human donor in good health. CDR3 DNA sequence: TGTGCCAGCAATGACAGGGGCTGGCAGCCCCAGCATTTT. Protein: CASNDRGWQPQHF.